This TCR beta chain was captured by sequencing in a study of shared clonotypes between healthy human individuals. Study results and caveats: Clonotypes shared by all four sorted-subset donors had higher generation probabilities than non-shared clonotypes.

On this clone: Its cognate antigen is unknown.

Libraries were prepared by immunoSEQ multiplex PCR; TCRdb keeps only in-frame clonotypes and omits some of them. The data show more than 2 million clones, just under 95% seen once. V dropped 3 bases and J dropped 3 bases, with 10 bases sitting between them. The CDR3 length is 14 residues. Germline V gene lookup returns CDR1 MNHNY and CDR2 SVGAGI (reference sequence). CD45RO-negative cells were positively selected for CCR7, leaving out terminally differentiated effector memory CD45RA+ cells. The sequencing sample was made of naive CD8+ T cells from PBMCs. The TCR sequence derives from a man aged 18 to 29 in good health. Some clones in this sample may be carry-over from other donors' samples. This chain uses TRBV6-6 with TRBJ2-3; D not certain. Written as DNA, the CDR3 is TGTGCCAGCAGTTATGCCAGAGCAACAGATACGCAGTATTTT. The encoded protein is CASSYARATDTQYF.